This entry lists 11 T cell receptor beta chains sequenced from one sample in a study of sequential checkpoint blockade in melanoma. Clones were read by immunoSEQ multiplex PCR, and TCRdb kept only the in-frame ones, dropping some. The data hold 15,000 to 20,000 clones, with 55% to 80% observed a single time. This sample's treatment: randomized to nivolumab then ipilimumab (arm A) or the reverse (arm B). The sequences come from CD8+ T cells sorted from blood (inferred from file names), collected from a patient given nivolumab and ipilimumab in sequence. The receptors were gathered from a human donor with melanoma.

The chain is built from TRBV15 and TRBJ2-7, with D unresolved. CDR1 and CDR2 from the germline V gene are LNHNV and YYDKDF (reference sequence). The CDR3 runs 12 residues. Trimming left V 5 bases short and J 2 bases short, with 7 bases between. CDR3: CATSHGAYEQYF. The CDR3 DNA reads as TGTGCCACCAGCCATGGAGCCTACGAGCAGTACTTC.

The count of this clone is one. The chain carries TRBV11-3 and TRBJ2-6; D gene ambiguous. V gave up 5 bases and J gave up 2 bases, with 4 bases separating them. The CDR3 spans 13 residues. Germline loops: CDR1 SGHNT, CDR2 YENEEA. The CDR3 coding sequence is TGTGCCAGCAGCCCGGCTGGGGCCAACGTCCTGACTTTC. It specifies CASSPAGANVLTF.

This clone has just one count. The rearrangement links TRBV6-5 to TRBJ2-5; 13 positions agree with TRBD2. The assigned J gene may be wrong: the sequence end matches TRBJ2-7 better. CDR1 and CDR2 from the germline V gene are MNHEY and SVGAGI. The CDR3 length is 15 residues. CDR3 coding DNA: TGTGCCAGCAGTCCCGGGACTAGCGGGATAAGCGAGCAGTACTTC. Translating it yields CASSPGTSGISEQYF.

This chain connects TRBV4-1 to TRBJ1-2; D unclear. The germline V gene has CDR1 MGHRA and CDR2 YSYEKL. V lost 0 bases and J lost 6, with 17 bases in between. The CDR3 has 16 amino acids. CDR3 loop: CASSQDRIGGGNGYTF. The CDR3 region has the DNA TGCGCCAGCAGCCAAGATAGGATCGGTGGAGGCAATGGCTACACCTTC.

The V and J genes are TRBV6-1 and TRBJ2-7, with 11 bases lining up with TRBD2. This CDR3 has 17 residues. CDR1 is MNHNS and CDR2 is SASEGT in the germline V gene. The V and J ends lost 1 base and 2 bases, in that order; junction bases with no gene match: 7. In nucleotides, the CDR3 is TGTGCCAGCAGTGAAGAAGGGCTAGCGGGGGGACCCTACGAGCAGTACTTC. Protein sequence: CASSEEGLAGGPYEQYF.

The chain employs TRBV6-5 and TRBJ2-3, with 8 bases fitting TRBD1. With 0 bases clipped from V and 6 bases from J, the junction kept 5 bases outside the gene matches. From germline, CDR1 is MNHEY and CDR2 SVGAGI. The CDR3 spans 15 residues. The CDR3 sequence: CASSYSTGAVDTQYF. DNA for the CDR3: TGTGCCAGCAGTTACTCGACAGGGGCGGTGGATACGCAGTATTTT.

This clone was seen at least ten times. A clone one base away is much larger, so this may be a read error. Other DNA sequences in the sample encode the same CDR3. This sequence joins TRBV6-4 and TRBJ1-4; D unresolved. The CDR3 runs to 15 residues. Trimming took 5 bases from V and 0 from J, leaving 10 bases between them. The germline V gene encodes CDR1 MRHNA and CDR2 SNTAGT. This chain's CDR3 is CASSYEGATNEKLFF. The CDR3 DNA reads TGTGCCAGCAGTTACGAGGGCGCAACTAATGAAAAACTGTTTTTT.

J is TRBJ2-5 and V is TRBV6-1; D perhaps matches TRBD1 (6 bases). The J call may be faulty, since TRBJ2-7 better matches the DNA end. The germline V gene has CDR1 MNHNS and CDR2 SASEGT. The CDR3 is 15 residues long. As DNA, the CDR3 is TGTGCCAGCAGTGCCACCCGGGACATCTCCTACGAGCAGTACTTC. This translates into CASSATRDISYEQYF.

This rearrangement joins TRBV9 to TRBJ1-6; D possibly corresponds to TRBD1 (6 bases). The CDR3 loop spans 17 amino acids. V was cut by 3 bases and J by 6 bases, with 19 bases left in between. CDR1 and CDR2 from the germline V gene are SGDLS and YYNGEE. The CDR3 loop reads CASSDTGNYGLNSPLHF. Written as DNA, the CDR3 is TGTGCCAGCAGCGACACAGGGAATTATGGGCTTAATTCACCCCTCCACTTT.

The rearrangement links TRBV20-1 to TRBJ2-7; 7 nucleotides line up with TRBD1. The trim removed 2 bases at V and 7 bases at J, leaving 2 bases unmatched. Germline values: CDR1 DFQATT, CDR2 SNEGSKA (reference sequence). CDR3 length equals 11 residues. Here the CDR3 DNA reads TGCAGTGCTAGAAGGGGGCGGGAGCAGTACTTC. Amino acid sequence: CSARRGREQYF.

CDR3 nucleotide sequence: TGCAGCGTTGAATGGGTTATAGGACAGGGCAACACTGAAGCTTTCTTT. This codes for CSVEWVIGQGNTEAFF. J is TRBJ1-1 and V is TRBV29-1, with TRBD1 matching 8 bases. Trimming took 2 bases from V and 2 from J; bases not matched to a gene: 10. The CDR3 covers 16 residues. CDR1 and CDR2 (germline): SQVTM, ANQGSEA.